A single sample is the source of the 32 T cell receptor beta chains below, sequenced in a study of blood T cell repertoires in COVID-19. Sequencing was performed with immunoSEQ multiplex PCR; in TCRdb, only in-frame clones are kept and a portion is missing. The sample consists of approximately 76,000 clones, roughly four fifths of them appearing once. Sequencing was performed on peripheral blood. The origin of the receptors is a woman between 55 and 75 years old with acute or convalescent COVID-19.

In this sample, this clone turned up a few times. The gene calls are TRBV7-3 and TRBJ2-7, with TRBD1 identical over 8 bases. V shed 4 bases, J shed 3 bases, and the junction held 5 bases outside the gene matches. The germline gives CDR1 SGHTA, CDR2 FQGTGA. The CDR3 sequence is 14 residues long. The CDR3 nucleotides are TGTGCCAGCAGCTCTGGGACAGGCCACTACGAGCAGTACTTC. Translating it yields CASSSGTGHYEQYF.

By proportion, this clone is medium-sized. This sequence joins TRBV7-3 and TRBJ1-2, with 10 positions matching TRBD1. V shed 5 bases and J 2 bases; nucleotides not matched to a gene: 2. Germline V gene lookup returns CDR1 SGHTA and CDR2 FQGTGA. This CDR3 spans 14 amino acids. The CDR3 protein is CASSLDRGNYGYTF. CDR3 coding DNA: TGTGCCAGCAGCCTGGACAGGGGGAACTATGGCTACACCTTC.

This clone was counted between two and nine times. V is TRBV7-3 and J is TRBJ1-2; 8 nucleotides align to TRBD1. The junction had 4 bases not matched to a gene; V was cut back by 5 bases and J by 5 bases. The CDR3 extends over 13 amino acids. The V gene's germline CDR1 is SGHTA and CDR2 FQGTGA. Here the CDR3 DNA reads TGTGCCAGCAGCATAGGACAGGGATATGGCTACACCTTC. It yields the protein CASSIGQGYGYTF.

The genes are TRBV5-1 and TRBJ1-1; 11 bases map to TRBD1. Per the germline V gene, CDR1 is SGHRS and CDR2 is YFSETQ. The CDR3 runs 16 residues. V was pared by 4 bases and J by 0 bases, with 5 bases of the junction left unmatched. This CDR3 is CASSVGTGGLNTEAFF. In nucleotides, the CDR3 is TGCGCCAGCAGCGTGGGGACAGGGGGACTGAACACTGAAGCTTTCTTT.

V is TRBV4-2 and J is TRBJ1-5, with D possibly matching TRBD1 (6 bases). Trimming took 4 bases from V and 6 from J, leaving 16 bases between them. The CDR3 consists of 15 residues. Germline assignment: CDR1 LGHNA and CDR2 YNFKEQ. Here the CDR3 DNA reads TGTGCCAGCAGCCCCCAGGGGAAGGAGAGTCAGCCCCAGCATTTT. Translating it yields CASSPQGKESQPQHF.

The rearrangement uses TRBV6-2 or TRBV6-3 and TRBJ2-5, with D unclear. V lost 3 bases and J 2 bases, leaving 7 bases between the germline ends. Germline V gene sequence: CDR1 MNHEY, CDR2 SVGEGT. CDR3 length: 13 residues. CDR3 DNA sequence: TGTGCCAGCAGTTATGGCAGGCAAGAGACCCAGTACTTC. Translation: CASSYGRQETQYF.

The gene calls are TRBV5-4 and TRBJ1-1, with 8 positions matching TRBD1. Germline V gene data show CDR1 as SGHNT and CDR2 as YYREEE (reference sequence). This CDR3 spans 16 amino acids. Trimming took 4 bases from V and 2 from J; bases not matched to a gene: 10. This CDR3 is CASSLDRVGVNTEAFF. The CDR3 DNA reads TGTGCCAGCAGCCTGGACAGGGTTGGGGTTAACACTGAAGCTTTCTTT.

CDR3 coding DNA: TGTGCCAGCAGTCCAAGCGGGTTCAATCAGCCCCAGCATTTT. It encodes CASSPSGFNQPQHF. V gene TRBV6-5 combines with J gene TRBJ1-5; no reliable D call. CDR1 MNHEY and CDR2 SVGAGI come from the germline V gene. The CDR3 covers 14 residues. V lost 5 bases and J lost 3, with 11 bases in between.

This clone was recorded once. Here the CDR3 reads CASSSSTGPRTEAFF. The CDR3 region has the DNA TGTGCCAGCAGTTCCTCGACAGGGCCAAGGACTGAAGCTTTCTTT. The gene calls are TRBV27 and TRBJ1-1; 7 bases map to TRBD1. CDR3 size: 15 residues. V lost 4 bases, J lost 5 bases, and 10 bases stayed unmatched. CDR1 and CDR2 from the germline V gene are MNHEY and SMNVEV (reference sequence).

J is TRBJ1-2 and V is TRBV9; 7 positions agree with TRBD1. Germline V lookup: CDR1 SGDLS, CDR2 YYNGEE. The CDR3 covers 14 residues. The junction had 12 bases not matched to a gene; V was cut back by 3 bases and J by 10 bases. The CDR3 DNA is TGTGCCAGCAGCGGACACAGGGGCTCCCATGTCTACACCTTC. Translating it yields CASSGHRGSHVYTF.

J is TRBJ1-2 and V is TRBV7-6; 11 bases align to TRBD1. The CDR3 totals 18 residues. Germline V gives CDR1 SGHVS, CDR2 FNYEAQ. The V gene end was trimmed by 5 bases and the J gene end by 3 bases; junction bases not matched to a gene: 14. DNA of the CDR3: TGTGCCAGCAGCATACTAAACCCGGGACAGGGGGGACACTATGGCTACACCTTC. This codes for CASSILNPGQGGHYGYTF.

V gene TRBV11-2 combines with J gene TRBJ2-2; 8 nucleotides agree with TRBD2. J was trimmed by 1 base and V by 5 bases; bases with no gene match: 9. The CDR3 is 17 amino acids. The germline V gene encodes CDR1 SGHAT and CDR2 FQNNGV. The CDR3 DNA follows: TGTGCCAGCAGCCAAACGGGAGGGGCTAGGAACACCGGGGAGCTGTTTTTT. Translation: CASSQTGGARNTGELFF.

This chain connects TRBV5-1 to TRBJ2-7; a weak D match, TRBD2 (7 bases). Deletions cut 0 bases from V and 2 bases from J, with 15 bases between. Germline CDR1 reads SGHRS; CDR2 reads YFSETQ. The CDR3 extends over 16 amino acids. CDR3 region: CASSLGGGPTTYEQYF. CDR3 bases: TGCGCCAGCAGCTTGGGGGGGGGCCCCACCACCTACGAGCAGTACTTC.

This chain connects TRBV27 to TRBJ1-4; no firm D call. V was clipped by 3 bases and J by 6 bases, with 14 bases between them. The germline V gene encodes CDR1 MNHEY and CDR2 SMNVEV (reference sequence). This CDR3 spans 15 amino acids. CDR3 sequence (DNA): TGTGCCAGCAGTTTGCGGGGAGTTCATTATGAAAAACTGTTTTTT. Protein product: CASSLRGVHYEKLFF.

This clone occurred a few times. The chain combines TRBV5-1 with TRBJ1-1; 7 bases match TRBD1. The CDR3 has 15 residues. CDR1 SGHRS and CDR2 YFSETQ come from the germline V gene. V was clipped by 6 bases and J by 3 bases; unmatched bases: 11. The CDR3 nucleotides read TGCGCCAGCACGATCAGGGGGAGTCTCGACACTGAAGCTTTCTTT. It is translated as CASTIRGSLDTEAFF.

This clone was detected a few times. The chain is built from TRBV6-5 and TRBJ2-1; 9 nucleotides agree with TRBD2. Germline values: CDR1 MNHEY, CDR2 SVGAGI. This CDR3 contains 14 residues. The trim removed 2 bases at V and 10 bases at J, leaving 6 bases unmatched. This CDR3 is CASSYASGVREQFF. The CDR3 DNA reads TGTGCCAGCAGTTACGCTAGCGGGGTGCGCGAGCAGTTCTTC.

This clone was observed once. This chain links TRBV12-3 or TRBV12-4 with TRBJ1-2, with D possibly being TRBD1 (5 bases). The V gene lost 5 bases and the J gene lost 2 bases, with 9 bases spanning the gap. The CDR3 is 13 amino acids. The CDR3 DNA sequence: TGTGCCAGCAGTCGGGACTTAAACTATGGCTACACCTTC. This codes for CASSRDLNYGYTF.

The CDR3 here is CASSQDGTGMGAEAFF. The CDR3, as DNA: TGTGCCAGCAGCCAAGACGGGACAGGGATGGGGGCTGAAGCTTTCTTT. This sequence joins TRBV4-2 and TRBJ1-1, with TRBD1 matching over 9 bases. V gave up 0 bases and J gave up 6 bases; unmatched junction bases: 8. Per the germline V gene, CDR1 is LGHNA and CDR2 is YNFKEQ. CDR3 length equals 16 residues.

This clone was seen only a few times. In the same sample, other DNA sequences code for this CDR3. The rearrangement joins TRBV7-3 to TRBJ1-2; a possible D gene is TRBD1 (6 bases). V lost 5 bases and J 4 bases, leaving 11 bases between the germline ends. Germline CDR1 reads SGHTA; CDR2 reads FQGTGA. The CDR3 contains 13 residues. The chain's CDR3 is CASSPTGGYGYTF. CDR3 in DNA: TGTGCCAGCAGCCCGACAGGTGGCTATGGCTACACCTTC.

This chain connects TRBV6-5 to TRBJ2-3; 8 nucleotides line up with TRBD2. The CDR3 has 16 residues. Germline assignment: CDR1 MNHEY and CDR2 SVGAGI. V gave up 2 bases and J gave up 4 bases; unmatched junction bases: 8. The CDR3 DNA reads TGTGCCAGCAGTTACCCGGGGGGGTCGGTCGCAGATACGCAGTATTTT. Translating gives CASSYPGGSVADTQYF.

This chain connects TRBV3-1 (or the pseudogene TRBV3-2) to TRBJ2-2; tentative D call: TRBD1 (6 bases). The length of the CDR3 is 17 residues. Germline V gene data show CDR1 as LGHDT and CDR2 as YNNKEL (reference sequence). The germline V and J ends were trimmed by 1 base and 4 bases, with 16 bases remaining between them. The CDR3, as DNA: TGTGCCAGCAGCCAAGGGTATGGGGGCACGGGCACCGGGGAGCTGTTTTTT. It specifies CASSQGYGGTGTGELFF.

The chain uses TRBV5-1 and TRBJ2-5; 13 bases align to TRBD2. The CDR3 totals 15 residues. The germline V gene has CDR1 SGHRS and CDR2 YFSETQ. With V trimmed by 8 bases and J by 5 bases, 9 bases remained unmatched. In DNA, the CDR3 is TGCGCCAGTGGGACTAGCGGGGAGCAGGGGGAGACCCAGTACTTC. This gives the protein CASGTSGEQGETQYF.

V gene TRBV30 combines with J gene TRBJ1-4; 9 bases are shared with TRBD1. Germline CDR1 GTSNPN, CDR2 SVGIG (reference sequence). The CDR3 spans 16 residues. V lost 0 bases to trimming and J lost 4 bases; unmatched junction nucleotides: 6. This CDR3 is CAWSVDRGAGNEKLFF. CDR3 DNA sequence: TGTGCCTGGAGTGTGGACAGGGGTGCCGGTAATGAAAAACTGTTTTTT.

This clone has just a few counts. The DNA for the CDR3 is TGTGCCAGCAGTGAAATAGAGACTAGCGGGCCCGCCTACGAGCAGTACTTC. It specifies CASSEIETSGPAYEQYF. The rearrangement uses TRBV6-1 and TRBJ2-7; the match to TRBD2 covers 10 bases. Trimming at V came to 2 bases and at J to 2 bases, leaving 9 bases not matched to a gene. The CDR3 spans 17 residues. CDR1 and CDR2 from the germline V gene are MNHNS and SASEGT.

The chain couples TRBV13 to TRBJ1-1; D uncertain. Trimming cost V 3 bases and J 4 bases, with 12 bases left between them. The CDR3 loop spans 14 amino acids. Germline V gene lookup returns CDR1 PRHDT and CDR2 FYEKMQ (reference sequence). In DNA form, the CDR3 reads TGTGCCAGCAGCTTGTATCCGGGAGGCACTGAAGCTTTCTTT. It is translated as CASSLYPGGTEAFF.

This chain uses TRBV14 with TRBJ1-1; no definite D call. The CDR3 extends over 13 amino acids. Trimming cost V 4 bases and J 5 bases, with 11 bases left between them. Germline CDR1 and CDR2: SGHDN and FVKESK. The CDR3 region has the DNA TGTGCCAGCAGCCTAGTGTCTGGTACTGAAGCTTTCTTT. This gives the protein CASSLVSGTEAFF.

The rearrangement links TRBV3-1 (or the pseudogene TRBV3-2) to TRBJ1-2, with a possible D match to TRBD1 (5 bases). CDR1 and CDR2 from the germline V gene are LGHDT and YNNKEL (reference sequence). CDR3 size: 13 residues. The germline V and J ends were trimmed by 1 base and 7 bases, with 10 bases remaining between them. In DNA, the CDR3 is TGTGCCAGCAGCCAAGGGGGCGGGGGTGGCTACACCTTC. It translates to CASSQGGGGGYTF.

The genes are TRBV20-1 and TRBJ1-6, with 7 bases that match TRBD1. The CDR3 loop spans 16 amino acids. Germline loops: CDR1 DFQATT, CDR2 SNEGSKA (reference sequence). The J segment lost 7 bases and the V segment lost 3 bases, leaving 12 bases of the junction unmatched. The CDR3 reads CSASPFRGQANSPLHF. The CDR3 DNA is TGCAGTGCTAGTCCCTTTCGAGGACAGGCAAATTCACCCCTCCACTTT.

The gene calls are TRBV6-5 and TRBJ1-2; no firm D call. The CDR3 runs to 13 residues. Per germline, CDR1 MNHEY and CDR2 SVGAGI. Trimming stripped 9 bases from V and 8 bases from J, with 19 bases between. The CDR3 spells CASSSEGGSGYTF. CDR3 in DNA: TGTGCCAGTTCTTCCGAAGGAGGCAGCGGCTACACCTTC.

This rearrangement joins TRBV9 to TRBJ1-2; D not resolved. Trimming pared 3 bases from V and 8 bases from J, leaving 17 bases between. The CDR3 runs to 14 residues. Germline V lookup: CDR1 SGDLS, CDR2 YYNGEE. The CDR3 spells CASSALNRTRGYTF. DNA of the CDR3: TGTGCCAGCAGCGCCCTAAATCGGACTCGGGGCTACACCTTC.

CDR3 DNA sequence: TGTGCCAGCAATGACTTTTGGGGACAGGGTTATCAGCCCCAGCATTTT. Protein sequence: CASNDFWGQGYQPQHF. This chain uses TRBV6-1 with TRBJ1-5; TRBD1 matches at 9 bases. Germline CDR1 is MNHNS and CDR2 is SASEGT. This CDR3 has 16 residues. J was trimmed by 5 bases and V by 7 bases; bases with no gene match: 12.

V is TRBV18 and J is TRBJ1-2; perhaps TRBD1 as D (6 bases). Trimming took 0 bases from V and 0 from J, leaving 11 bases between them. Looked up from germline, CDR1 is KGHSH and CDR2 is LQKENI. This CDR3 is 16 amino acids long. In DNA, the CDR3 is TGTGCCAGCTCACCACCGTCGGGGACAACTAACTATGGCTACACCTTC. Protein product: CASSPPSGTTNYGYTF. Together with reference TRBV18 and TRBJ1-2, the CDR3 gives the full variable domain: NAGVMQNPRHLVRRRGQEARLRCSPMKGHSHVYWYRQLPEEGLKFMVYLQKENIIDESGMPKERFSAEFPKEGPSILRIQQVVRGDSAAYFCASSPPSGTTNYGYTFGSGTRLTVV.